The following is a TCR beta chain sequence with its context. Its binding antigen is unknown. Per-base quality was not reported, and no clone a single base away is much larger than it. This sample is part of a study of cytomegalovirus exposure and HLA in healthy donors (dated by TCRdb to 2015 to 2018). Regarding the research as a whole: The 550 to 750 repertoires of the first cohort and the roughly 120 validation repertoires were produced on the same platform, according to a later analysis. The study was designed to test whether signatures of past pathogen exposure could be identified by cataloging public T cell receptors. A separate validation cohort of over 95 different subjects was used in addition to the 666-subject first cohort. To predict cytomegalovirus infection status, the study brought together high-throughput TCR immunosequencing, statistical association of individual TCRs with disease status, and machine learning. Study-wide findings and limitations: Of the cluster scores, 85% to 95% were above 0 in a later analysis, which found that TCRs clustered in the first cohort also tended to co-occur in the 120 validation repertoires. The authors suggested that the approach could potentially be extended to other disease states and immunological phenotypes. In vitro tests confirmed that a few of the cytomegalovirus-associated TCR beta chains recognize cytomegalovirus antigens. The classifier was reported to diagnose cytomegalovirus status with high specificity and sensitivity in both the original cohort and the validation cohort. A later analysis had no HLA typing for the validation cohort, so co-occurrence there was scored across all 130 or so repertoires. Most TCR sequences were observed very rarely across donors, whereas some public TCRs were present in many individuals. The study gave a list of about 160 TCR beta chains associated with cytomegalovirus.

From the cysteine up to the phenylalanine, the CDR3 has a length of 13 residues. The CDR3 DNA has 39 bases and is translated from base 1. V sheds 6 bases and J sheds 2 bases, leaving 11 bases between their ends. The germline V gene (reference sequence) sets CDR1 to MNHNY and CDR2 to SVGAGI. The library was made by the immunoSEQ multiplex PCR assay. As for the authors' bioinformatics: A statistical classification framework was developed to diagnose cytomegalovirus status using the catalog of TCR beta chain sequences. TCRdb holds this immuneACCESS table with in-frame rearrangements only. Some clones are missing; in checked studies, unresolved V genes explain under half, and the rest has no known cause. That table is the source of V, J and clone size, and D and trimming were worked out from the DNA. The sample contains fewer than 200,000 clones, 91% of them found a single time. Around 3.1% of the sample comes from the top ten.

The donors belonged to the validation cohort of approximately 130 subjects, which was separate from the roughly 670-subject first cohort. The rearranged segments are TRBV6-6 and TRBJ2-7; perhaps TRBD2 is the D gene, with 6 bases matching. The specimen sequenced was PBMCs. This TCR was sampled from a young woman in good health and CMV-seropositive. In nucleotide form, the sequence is TGTGCCAGCAGCAGGGACTTTACCTACGAGCAGTACTTC. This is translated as CASSRDFTYEQYF.